This TCR beta chain came from a study of T cell clonotyping in hematopoietic cell transplantation. Study conclusions and caveats: Few recipient clonotypes overlapped donors; over 95% were de novo at given depth.

Germline V CDR1 and CDR2: ENHRY, SYGVKD. This CDR3 region has 15 residues. Unmatched junction bases numbered 7, after V lost 3 bases and J lost 8 bases. Time point defined: recipient sample about 28 days before transplant, after cytoreduction. The data were produced by immunoSEQ multiplex PCR, yet TCRdb's version contains in-frame clones alone and is incomplete. The table lists about 38,000 clones, 95% of them singletons. This clone came up a few times. Its specificity is unknown. The receptor was isolated from a man aged 35-49 years with chronic myeloid leukemia. Some clones in this sample may be carry-over from other donors' samples. The chain couples TRBV10-3 to TRBJ1-4; TRBD1 matches 9 bases. The sample consisted of peripheral blood mononuclear cells, taken before stem cell transplant. DNA for the CDR3: TGTGCCATCAGTGACCAACAGGGGGCGAGAGAAAAACTGTTTTTT. Its translation is CAISDQQGAREKLFF.